This entry lists 13 T cell receptor beta chains sequenced from one sample in a study of T cell changes during pregnancy in multiple sclerosis. Sequenced by immunoSEQ multiplex PCR; TCRdb stores in-frame clones only, minus some. The data contain roughly 31,000 clones, more than 80% of them singletons. The specimen was CD4+ T cells from peripheral blood mononuclear cells, collected in the first trimester of pregnancy. The source of these receptors is a female donor with multiple sclerosis, enrolled in a pregnancy study.

V and J are TRBV5-4 and TRBJ2-1, with a weak D call TRBD2 (6 bases). V gave up 3 bases and J gave up 5 bases, with 15 bases separating them. CDR3 length: 15 residues. Per germline, CDR1 SGHNT and CDR2 YYREEE (reference sequence). DNA for the CDR3: TGTGCCAGCAGCTCCCCTAGCGACCCGGACAATGAGCAGTTCTTC. Amino acid sequence: CASSSPSDPDNEQFF.

V gene TRBV7-3 combines with J gene TRBJ2-3, with a weak D call TRBD2 (6 bases). V lost 4 bases, J lost 8 bases, and 19 bases lay in between. Germline V CDR1 and CDR2: SGHTA, FQGTGA. There are 15 residues in the CDR3. CDR3 protein: CASSSEAGDLATQYF. The CDR3 DNA reads TGTGCCAGCAGCTCCGAAGCGGGCGACCTCGCTACGCAGTATTTT.

The J gene is TRBJ2-5, the V gene TRBV7-2, with TRBD1 as a possible D gene (7 bases). Trimming took off 3 bases at V and 4 bases at J, with 15 bases between the two ends. The CDR3 has 15 amino acids. Germline V gives CDR1 SGHTA, CDR2 FQGNSA. As DNA, the CDR3 is TGTGCCAGCAGCTTCCAGGGGGGCCCGGGAGAGACCCAGTACTTC. Translation gives CASSFQGGPGETQYF.

V gene TRBV2 combines with J gene TRBJ2-7; TRBD1 agrees at 11 bases. The CDR3 has 14 residues. The V gene end was trimmed by 7 bases and the J gene end by 3 bases; junction bases not matched to a gene: 5. Germline CDR1 is SNHLY and CDR2 is FYNNEI. CDR3 in amino acids: CASMRDRGDYEQYF. CDR3 bases: TGTGCCAGCATGAGGGACAGGGGGGACTACGAGCAGTACTTC.

This chain uses TRBV6-5 with TRBJ1-5; 10 nucleotides agree with TRBD1. The germline V gene has CDR1 MNHEY and CDR2 SVGAGI. The CDR3 has 15 amino acids. J gave up 9 bases and V 0 bases, and 5 bases lay outside the gene matches. The CDR3 loop reads CASSYSGTGDRPQHF. CDR3 bases: TGTGCCAGCAGTTACTCAGGGACAGGGGACCGGCCCCAGCATTTT.

This clone was detected a few times. The chain carries TRBV28 and TRBJ2-1; unclear D gene. Trimming removed 4 bases at V and 7 bases at J, with 8 bases between. The CDR3 consists of 12 residues. Germline V gene sequence: CDR1 MDHEN, CDR2 SYDVKM. CDR3 amino acids: CASSSSPNEQFF. The DNA for the CDR3 is TGTGCCAGCAGTTCCTCCCCTAATGAGCAGTTCTTC.

This clone was detected only once. The V and J genes are TRBV7-2 and TRBJ1-1; TRBD1 matches 9 bases. The length of the CDR3 is 13 residues. Germline values: CDR1 SGHTA, CDR2 FQGNSA. The J segment lost 10 bases and the V segment lost 3 bases, leaving 6 bases of the junction unmatched. CDR3 coding DNA: TGTGCCAGCAGCTTGGGGACAGGGCGGAGAGCTTTCTTT. Its translation is CASSLGTGRRAFF. The entire variable domain, with the rest obtained from reference TRBV7-2 and TRBJ1-1, is as follows: GAGVSQSPSNKVTEKGKDVELRCDPISGHTALYWYRQSLGQGLEFLIYFQGNSAPDKSGLPSDRFSAERTGGSVSTLTIQRTQQEDSAVYLCASSLGTGRRAFFGQGTRLTVV.

The chain employs TRBV25-1 and TRBJ1-4, with D maybe TRBD1 (5 bases). Between the trimmed V and J ends, which lost 0 bases and 6 bases, there was a span of 11 bases. The CDR3 contains 15 residues. Germline V gene lookup returns CDR1 MGHDK and CDR2 SYGVNS. The CDR3 here is CASSEYGGSDEKLFF. The CDR3, as DNA: TGTGCCAGCAGTGAATACGGGGGTTCGGATGAAAAACTGTTTTTT.

The chain combines TRBV19 with TRBJ2-2, with D maybe TRBD1 (5 bases). Germline CDR1 and CDR2: LNHDA and SQIVND (reference sequence). With 3 bases removed from V and 2 bases from J, the gap between germline ends came to 13 bases. This CDR3 is 16 amino acids long. The CDR3 region is CASSIPRRDNTGELFF. DNA of the CDR3: TGTGCCAGTAGTATCCCTCGCAGGGATAACACCGGGGAGCTGTTTTTT.

The chain is built from TRBV6-1 and TRBJ1-1; D possibly corresponds to TRBD1 (5 bases). CDR1 is MNHNS and CDR2 is SASEGT in the germline V gene. The CDR3 covers 15 residues. Between the trimmed V and J ends, which lost 3 bases and 4 bases, there was a span of 15 bases. The CDR3, as DNA: TGTGCCAGCAGTGACTCGGCCCGGGGGGGCACTGAAGCTTTCTTT. Protein product: CASSDSARGGTEAFF.

The chain carries TRBV27 and TRBJ2-1; weak D call: TRBD1 (5 bases). CDR3 length: 16 residues. Trimming pared 2 bases from V and 3 bases from J, leaving 14 bases between. Germline V lookup: CDR1 MNHEY, CDR2 SMNVEV (reference sequence). The CDR3 loop is CASSLTPRADYNEQFF. The CDR3, as DNA: TGTGCCAGCAGTTTAACACCCAGGGCGGACTACAATGAGCAGTTCTTC.

DNA for the CDR3: TGCGCCAGCAGCTTGCCGGGGGGGCTCGACAATGAGCAGTTCTTC. As protein: CASSLPGGLDNEQFF. This chain links TRBV5-1 with TRBJ2-1, with TRBD2 matching over 8 bases. CDR1 and CDR2 from the germline V gene are SGHRS and YFSETQ. The junction had 5 bases not matched to a gene; V was cut back by 1 base and J by 5 bases. The length of the CDR3 is 15 residues. Filled out from reference TRBV5-1 and TRBJ2-1, the complete variable domain reads KAGVTQTPRYLIKTRGQQVTLSCSPISGHRSVSWYQQTPGQGLQFLFEYFSETQRNKGNFPGRFSGRQFSNSRSEMNVSTLELGDSALYLCASSLPGGLDNEQFFGPGTRLTVL.

The CDR3 nucleotides are TGTGCCAGCAGCTTTGATGTGGGGGGGTCCTACAATGAGCAGTTCTTC. This gives the protein CASSFDVGGSYNEQFF. The V call is TRBV12-1, the J call TRBJ2-1; TRBD2 is the table's D call, not checked against the DNA. TRBV12-1 is given as a pseudogene. The CDR3 length is 16 residues.